The rows below give T cell receptor beta chains drawn from one sample of a study of cytomegalovirus exposure and HLA in healthy donors. Sequenced by immunoSEQ multiplex PCR; TCRdb stores in-frame clones only, minus some. The profile shows around 150,000 clones, approximately 83% of them singletons. Specimen: PBMCs. These receptors originate from a man younger than 35 in good health and CMV-seropositive. Each CDR3 is given with its conserved first and last residue. D genes are given only for firm matches. Expanded clones are given a class, and other clones once, few, many or no size at all.

>-|-|TRBV6-1|TRBJ2-2
TGTGCCAGCAGCGGCAGGGGCGGGACCGGGGAGCTGTTTTTT
CASSGRGGTGELFF
>-|-|TRBV5-6|TRBJ1-2
TGTGCCAGCAGCTACCGGACAGTAAATCCTAACTATGGCTACACCTTC
CASSYRTVNPNYGYTF
>-|-|TRBV9|TRBJ1-6
TGTGCCAGCAGGCAAGGACAGAGCTCCTATAATTCACCCCTCCACTTT
CASRQGQSSYNSPLHF
>-|-|TRBV6-1|TRBJ2-5
TGTGCCAGCAGTGGCCTACGTGAACCAGAGACCCAGTACTTC
CASSGLREPETQYF
>TRBD2|once|TRBV5-4|TRBJ2-3
TGTGCCAGCGGAGCCCCGGGACTAGCGGGGTCCCGAGATGGCACAGATACGCAGTATTTT
CASGAPGLAGSRDGTDTQYF
>-|-|TRBV6-5|TRBJ2-2
TGTGCCAGCAGGGCATTTGGCGGGGAGCTGTTTTTT
CASRAFGGELFF
>-|-|TRBV11-2|TRBJ1-1
TGTGCCAGCAGCAGGACCAGGGGTCCAGGCACTGAAGCTTTCTTT
CASSRTRGPGTEAFF
>-|-|TRBV6-6|TRBJ1-1
TGTGCCAGCAGTTACTCAGGGGGAGGGACTGAAGCTTTCTTT
CASSYSGGGTEAFF
>-|-|TRBV29-1|TRBJ2-1
TGCAGCGTTCCCCTCCCTCGCCGGGTCAACAATGAGCAGTTCTTC
CSVPLPRRVNNEQFF
>TRBD1|-|TRBV5-1|TRBJ2-5
TGCGCCAGCAGCTTAGGACAGGGGCAAGAGACCCAGTACTTC
CASSLGQGQETQYF
>TRBD1|-|TRBV19|TRBJ2-3
TGTGCCAGTAGATCCGGGATGACAGGGGGCACAGATACGCAGTATTTT
CASRSGMTGGTDTQYF
>TRBD1|-|TRBV5-1|TRBJ1-4
TGCGCCAGCAGCGGAACACAGGGGGCGAAGGAAAAACTGTTTTTT
CASSGTQGAKEKLFF
>-|-|TRBV19|TRBJ1-2
TGTGCCAGTAGTTCCAGGGTTAGTGATGGTAACTATGGCTACACCTTC
CASSSRVSDGNYGYTF
>TRBD1|-|TRBV5-1|TRBJ2-7
TGCGCCAGCAGCAGGCAACAGGGGGTAGGGCTCGAGCAGTACTTC
CASSRQQGVGLEQYF
>-|once|TRBV10-3|TRBJ1-3
TGTGCCACGGTTACGGGGGGAGAAGGCTCTGGAAACACCATATATTTT
CATVTGGEGSGNTIYF
>-|-|TRBV27|TRBJ1-1
TGTGCCAGCAGTTTAAACAGGGTGGGCACTGAAGCTTTCTTT
CASSLNRVGTEAFF
>-|-|TRBV5-4|TRBJ1-1
TGTGCCAGCAGCTCCGAGGGGTCGGGGGGCGTCTTAACAGCTTTCTTT
CASSSEGSGGVLTAFF
>-|-|TRBV9|TRBJ1-1
TGTGCCAGCAGCGTGGGGGGGGCGGGGGTACACACTGAAGCTTTCTTT
CASSVGGAGVHTEAFF
>-|-|TRBV20-1|TRBJ1-2
TGCAGTCCGGGCGGGGTAATCTTC
CSPGGVIF
>-|-|TRBV7-2|TRBJ1-3
TGTGCCAGCAGCTCTTCCTCTGGAAACACCATATATTTT
CASSSSSGNTIYF
>-|-|TRBV9|TRBJ1-5
TGTGCCAGCAGCCCCGCAGACAGTAGAAATCAGCCCCAGCATTTT
CASSPADSRNQPQHF
>-|-|TRBV29-1|TRBJ1-2
TGCAGCGTTGATGGCAGTAACTATGGCTACACCTTC
CSVDGSNYGYTF
>-|-|TRBV18|TRBJ1-4
TGTGCCAGCTCACGAGCTAGGCAGTCTAATGAAAAACTGTTTTTT
CASSRARQSNEKLFF
>-|few|TRBV6-6|TRBJ1-1
TGTGCCAGCGCCGGGATGGGGACTGAAGCTTTCTTT
CASAGMGTEAFF
>TRBD1|-|TRBV9|TRBJ2-1
TGTGCCAGCAGCGAAGGGACAGTCTTCGGGGAGCAGTTCTTC
CASSEGTVFGEQFF
>-|-|TRBV2|TRBJ2-5
TGTGCCAGCAGCCGTGTACAAGAGACCCAGTACTTC
CASSRVQETQYF
>-|-|TRBV5-4|TRBJ2-1
TGTGCCAGCAGCTTGGAAATCAGAAGCTCCTACAATGAGCAGTTCTTC
CASSLEIRSSYNEQFF
>-|-|TRBV7-2|TRBJ1-1
TGTGCCAGCAGCTTAGGTCTCAGGCTCGATGAAGCTTTCTTT
CASSLGLRLDEAFF
>-|-|TRBV7-2|TRBJ2-7
TGTGCCAGCAGCTTAGTGCGGCTTTACGAGCAGTACTTC
CASSLVRLYEQYF
>TRBD1|few|TRBV10-3|TRBJ2-6
TGTGCCATCGTAGGGACAGACCCAGGGGCCAACGTCCTGACTTTC
CAIVGTDPGANVLTF
>TRBD1|-|TRBV2|TRBJ1-1
TGTGCCAGTAGACAGGGGAGTATGAACACTGAAGCTTTCTTT
CASRQGSMNTEAFF
>TRBD2|-|TRBV19|TRBJ2-2
TGTGCCAGCTCACTAGCGGGGGAAACCGCCGGGGAGCTGTTTTTT
CASSLAGETAGELFF
>-|-|TRBV7-9|TRBJ2-3
TGTGCCAGCAGCTTCTTGACAGATACGCAGTATTTT
CASSFLTDTQYF
>-|-|TRBV6-4|TRBJ1-6
TGTGCCAGCAGTCCTACAGTACCCCCTCCCCTCAATTCACCCCTCCACTTT
CASSPTVPPPLNSPLHF
>-|-|TRBV5-1|TRBJ1-1
TGCGCCAGCAGCCCTACAGGGAAGAACACTGAAGCTTTCTTT
CASSPTGKNTEAFF
>-|-|TRBV6-5|TRBJ2-5
TGTGCCAGCAGTTACGGAGGATATCAAGAGACCCAGTACTTC
CASSYGGYQETQYF
>TRBD1|once|TRBV30|TRBJ1-4
TGTGCCTGGAATTATTACCTGACGCTCCGACAGGGGAATAATGAAAAACTGTTTTTT
CAWNYYLTLRQGNNEKLFF
>-|-|TRBV5-1|TRBJ1-4
TGCGCCAGCAGCTTTCGGGGGAGGGATGAAAAACTGTTTTTT
CASSFRGRDEKLFF
>TRBD2|-|TRBV5-1|TRBJ2-3
TGCGCCAGCAGCTTCTCGCTAGCGGGGACCCTCACGCAGTATTTT
CASSFSLAGTLTQYF
>-|-|TRBV15|TRBJ1-6
TGTGCCACCAGCAGAGTTAGAAGTGCCGCACCCCTCCACTTT
CATSRVRSAAPLHF
>TRBD1|-|TRBV6-1|TRBJ2-3
TGTGCCACCCTAGACAGGGACATCTCGGATACGCAGTATTTT
CATLDRDISDTQYF
>TRBD2|-|TRBV9|TRBJ2-1
TGTGCCAGCAGCCGGAGCGGGAGCTCCTACAATGAGCAGTTCTTC
CASSRSGSSYNEQFF
>-|-|TRBV9|TRBJ2-5
TGTGCCAGCAGCGTAGCGTACCAAGAGACCCAGTACTTC
CASSVAYQETQYF
>-|few|TRBV19|TRBJ1-2
TGTGCCAGTAGCAGTCCAGTCAACTATGGCTACACCTTC
CASSSPVNYGYTF
>-|-|TRBV7-3|TRBJ2-7
TGTGCCAGCAGCTTATATTGGGGCTACCGCTCCTACGAGCAGTACTTC
CASSLYWGYRSYEQYF
>-|once|TRBV6-5|TRBJ1-2
TGTGCCAGCAGACAGGGCCATGGCTACACCTTC
CASRQGHGYTF
>-|-|TRBV7-9|TRBJ2-3
TGTTCCAGCAGCTTGAGAGGAGATGCGCAGTATTTT
CSSSLRGDAQYF
>-|-|TRBV7-2|TRBJ2-7
TGTGCCAGCACCCGGCGGGGAGTCCACGAGCAGTACTTC
CASTRRGVHEQYF
>-|-|TRBV18|TRBJ1-1
TGTGCCAGCTCACCCCTTCGCGAGAACACTGAAGCTTTCTTT
CASSPLRENTEAFF
>-|few|TRBV6-6|TRBJ1-5
TGTGCCAGCAGTACCACTGGACAGAATCAGCCCCAGCATTTT
CASSTTGQNQPQHF
>-|-|TRBV4-3|TRBJ1-2
TGCGCCAGCAGCCAAGCACGGCAGGGAGGATTTGGCTACACCTTC
CASSQARQGGFGYTF
>-|once|TRBV19|TRBJ1-5
TGTGCCAGTAACGACGCGGCGCAGCCCCAGCATTTT
CASNDAAQPQHF
>-|few|TRBV28|TRBJ2-7
TGTGCCAGCAGTGTGACTTTTTACGAGCAGTACTTC
CASSVTFYEQYF